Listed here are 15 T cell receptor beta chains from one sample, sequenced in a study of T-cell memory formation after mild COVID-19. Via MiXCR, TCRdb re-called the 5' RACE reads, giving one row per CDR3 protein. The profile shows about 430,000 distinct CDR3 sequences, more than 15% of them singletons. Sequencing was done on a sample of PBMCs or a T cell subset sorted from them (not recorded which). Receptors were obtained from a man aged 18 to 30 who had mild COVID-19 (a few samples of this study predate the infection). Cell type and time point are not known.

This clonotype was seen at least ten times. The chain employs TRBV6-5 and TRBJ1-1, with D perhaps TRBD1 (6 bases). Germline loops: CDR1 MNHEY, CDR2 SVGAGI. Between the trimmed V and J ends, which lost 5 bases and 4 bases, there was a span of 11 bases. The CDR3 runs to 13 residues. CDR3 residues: CASSVQGSTEAFF. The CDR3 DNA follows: TGTGCCAGCAGTGTTCAGGGGAGCACTGAAGCTTTCTTT.

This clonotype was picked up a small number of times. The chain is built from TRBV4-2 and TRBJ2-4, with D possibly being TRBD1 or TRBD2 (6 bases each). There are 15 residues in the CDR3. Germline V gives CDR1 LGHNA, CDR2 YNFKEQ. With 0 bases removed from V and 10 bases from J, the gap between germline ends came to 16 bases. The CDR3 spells CASSQDGLGGGIQYF. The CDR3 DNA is TGTGCCAGCAGCCAAGACGGCCTAGGAGGGGGTATTCAGTACTTC.

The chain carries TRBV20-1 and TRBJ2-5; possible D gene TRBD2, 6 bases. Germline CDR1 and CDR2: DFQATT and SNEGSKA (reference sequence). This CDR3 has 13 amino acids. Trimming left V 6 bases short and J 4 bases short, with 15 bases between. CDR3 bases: TGCAGTGCCAGACTAGTTGGCGGAGAGACCCAGTACTTC. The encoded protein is CSARLVGGETQYF.

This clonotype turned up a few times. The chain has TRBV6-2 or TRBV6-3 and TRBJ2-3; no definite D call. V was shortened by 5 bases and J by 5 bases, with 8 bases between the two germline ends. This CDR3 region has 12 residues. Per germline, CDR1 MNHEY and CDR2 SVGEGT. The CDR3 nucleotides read TGTGCCAGCAGTCAATGGCGAGATACGCAGTATTTT. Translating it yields CASSQWRDTQYF.

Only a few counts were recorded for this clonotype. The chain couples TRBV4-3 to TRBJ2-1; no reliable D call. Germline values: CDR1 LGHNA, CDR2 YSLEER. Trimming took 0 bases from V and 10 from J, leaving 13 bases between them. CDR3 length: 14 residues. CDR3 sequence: CASSQEQGPGEQFF. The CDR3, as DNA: TGCGCCAGCAGCCAAGAGCAAGGGCCAGGCGAGCAGTTCTTC.

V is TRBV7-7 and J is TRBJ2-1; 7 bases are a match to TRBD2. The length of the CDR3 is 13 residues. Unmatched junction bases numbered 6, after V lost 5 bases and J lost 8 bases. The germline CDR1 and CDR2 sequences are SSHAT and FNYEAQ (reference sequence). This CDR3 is CASSRRRGDEQFF. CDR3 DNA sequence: TGTGCCAGCAGCCGAAGACGGGGGGATGAGCAGTTCTTC.

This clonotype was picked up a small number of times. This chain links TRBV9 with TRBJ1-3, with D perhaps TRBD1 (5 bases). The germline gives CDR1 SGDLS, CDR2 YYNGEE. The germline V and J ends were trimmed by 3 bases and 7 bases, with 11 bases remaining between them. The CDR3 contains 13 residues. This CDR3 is CASSASGFNTIYF. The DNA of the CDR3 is TGTGCCAGCAGCGCTTCAGGGTTCAACACCATATATTTT.

The CDR3 DNA is TGTGCCAGCAGCCATACAGGGAACACCGGGGAGCTGTTTTTT. Amino acid sequence: CASSHTGNTGELFF. This chain joins TRBV21-1 and TRBJ2-2; TRBD1 was called by the table and not checked on the DNA. TRBV21-1 is a pseudogene. The CDR3 covers 14 residues.

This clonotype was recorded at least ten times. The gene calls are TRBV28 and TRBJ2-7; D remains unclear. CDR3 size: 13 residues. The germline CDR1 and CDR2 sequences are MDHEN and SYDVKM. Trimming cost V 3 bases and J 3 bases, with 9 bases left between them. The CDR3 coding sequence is TGTGCCAGCAGTTTCGGCCAGGACTACGAGCAGTACGTC. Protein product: CASSFGQDYEQYV.

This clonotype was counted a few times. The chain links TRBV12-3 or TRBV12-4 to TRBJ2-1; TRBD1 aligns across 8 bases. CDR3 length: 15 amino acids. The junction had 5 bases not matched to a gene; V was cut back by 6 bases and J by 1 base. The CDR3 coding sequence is TGTGCCAGCAGACACAGACAGGGGTCCTACAATGAGCAGTTCTTC. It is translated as CASRHRQGSYNEQFF.

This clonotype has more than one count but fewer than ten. CDR3 loop: CASSLSQGPSNEQYF. As DNA, the CDR3 is TGTGCCAGCTCACTCTCACAGGGGCCGAGCAACGAGCAGTACTTC. The genes are TRBV18 and TRBJ2-7; 7 positions agree with TRBD1. CDR1 KGHSH and CDR2 LQKENI come from the germline V gene. There are 15 residues in the CDR3. V lost 4 bases and J lost 5; bases outside the gene matches: 11. The variable domain in full, completed from reference TRBV18 and TRBJ2-7, reads NAGVMQNPRHLVRRRGQEARLRCSPMKGHSHVYWYRQLPEEGLKFMVYLQKENIIDESGMPKERFSAEFPKEGPSILRIQQVVRGDSAAYFCASSLSQGPSNEQYFGPGTRLTVT.

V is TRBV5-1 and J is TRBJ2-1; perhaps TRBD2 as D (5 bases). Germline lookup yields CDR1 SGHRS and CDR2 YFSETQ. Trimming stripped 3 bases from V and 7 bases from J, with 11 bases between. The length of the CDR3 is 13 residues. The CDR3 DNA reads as TGCGCCAGCAGCTCCACTAGTCATAATGAGCAGTTCTTC. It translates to CASSSTSHNEQFF.

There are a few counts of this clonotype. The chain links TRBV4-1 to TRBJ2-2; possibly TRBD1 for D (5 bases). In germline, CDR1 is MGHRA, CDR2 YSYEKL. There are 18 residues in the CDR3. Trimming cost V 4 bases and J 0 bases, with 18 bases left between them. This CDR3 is CASSPGPNRTPNTGELFF. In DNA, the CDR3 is TGCGCCAGCAGCCCCGGCCCGAACAGGACCCCGAACACCGGGGAGCTGTTTTTT.

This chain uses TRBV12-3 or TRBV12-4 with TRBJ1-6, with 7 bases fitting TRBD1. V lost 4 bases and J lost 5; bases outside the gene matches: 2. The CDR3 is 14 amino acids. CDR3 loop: CASSWDSHNSPLHF. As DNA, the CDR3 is TGTGCCAGCAGTTGGGACAGCCATAATTCACCCCTCCACTTT.

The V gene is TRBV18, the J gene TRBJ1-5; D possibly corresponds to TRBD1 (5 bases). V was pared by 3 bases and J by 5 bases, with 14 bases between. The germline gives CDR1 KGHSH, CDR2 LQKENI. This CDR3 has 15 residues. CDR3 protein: CASSPATAGDQPQHF. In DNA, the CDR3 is TGTGCCAGCTCACCGGCTACAGCGGGGGATCAGCCCCAGCATTTT.